Included here is one T cell receptor beta chain sequence, with context. Source study methods: The assay estimated nucleated cells by amplifying reference gene primers. Profiling relied on immunoSEQ multiplex PCR, and the TCRdb table lists in-frame clones only, not all of them. V, J and clone size reflect that table, while D and trimming were determined from the DNA. The data hold about 120,000 clones, with around nine tenths observed a single time. These data originate in a study of blood T cell repertoires in COVID-19. Study background: Samples taken during acute and convalescent COVID-19 were collected in the United States, Italy and Spain. Sample material is recorded as cDNA or gDNA derived from T cells, B-cell-depleted T cells, or PBMCs.

Unmatched junction bases numbered 16, after V lost 3 bases and J lost 6 bases. CDR3 length: 18 residues. The germline V gene encodes CDR1 KGHSH and CDR2 LQKENI. The receptor comes from a man in his fifties with acute or convalescent COVID-19. The sequencing sample was made of peripheral blood. V is TRBV18 and J is TRBJ2-7, with TRBD2 matching over 11 bases. The CDR3 loop is CASSPVPTSGVSLVEQYF. The CDR3 nucleotides read TGTGCCAGCTCACCGGTCCCGACTAGCGGGGTCAGCTTGGTCGAGCAGTACTTC.